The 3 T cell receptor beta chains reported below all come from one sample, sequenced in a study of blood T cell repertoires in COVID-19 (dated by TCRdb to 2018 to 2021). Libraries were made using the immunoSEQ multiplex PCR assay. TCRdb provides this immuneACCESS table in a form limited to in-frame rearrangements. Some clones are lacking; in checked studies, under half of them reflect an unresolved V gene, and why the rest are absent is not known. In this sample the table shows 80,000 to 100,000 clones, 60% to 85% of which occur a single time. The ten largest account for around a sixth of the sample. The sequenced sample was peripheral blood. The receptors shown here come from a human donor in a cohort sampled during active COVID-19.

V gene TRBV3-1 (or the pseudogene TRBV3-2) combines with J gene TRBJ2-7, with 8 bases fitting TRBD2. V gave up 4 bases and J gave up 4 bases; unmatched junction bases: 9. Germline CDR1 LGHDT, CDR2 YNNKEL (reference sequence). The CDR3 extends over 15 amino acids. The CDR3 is CASSPPGGGLYEQYF. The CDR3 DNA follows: TGTGCCAGCAGCCCCCCGGGAGGGGGGTTGTACGAGCAGTACTTC.

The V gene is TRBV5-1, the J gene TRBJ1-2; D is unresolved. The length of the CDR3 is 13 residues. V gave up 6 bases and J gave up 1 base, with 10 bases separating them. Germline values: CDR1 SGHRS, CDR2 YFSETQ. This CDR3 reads CASTDGLNYGYTF. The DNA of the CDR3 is TGCGCCAGCACGGACGGACTTAACTATGGCTACACCTTC.

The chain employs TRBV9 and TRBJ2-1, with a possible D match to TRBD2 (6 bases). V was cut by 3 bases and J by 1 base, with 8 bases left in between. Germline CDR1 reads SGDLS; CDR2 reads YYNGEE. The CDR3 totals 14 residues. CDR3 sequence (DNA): TGTGCCAGCAGCGCCGGGAGTTCCTACAATGAGCAGTTCTTC. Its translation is CASSAGSSYNEQFF.